Below are 4 T cell receptor beta chains sequenced from a single sample in a study of blood T cell repertoires in COVID-19. Clones were read by immunoSEQ multiplex PCR, and TCRdb kept only the in-frame ones, dropping some. Found here are around 200,000 clones, approximately 79% of them singletons; the top ten hold approximately 14%. Material for sequencing was peripheral blood. These receptors originate from a man aged 25 to 40 with active or convalescent COVID-19.

The chain carries TRBV7-2 and TRBJ1-6, with D possibly being TRBD1 (6 bases). The V end lost 2 bases, the J end lost 13 bases, and 18 bases lay between the germline ends. The CDR3 length is 15 residues. Germline lookup yields CDR1 SGHTA and CDR2 FQGNSA. CDR3 sequence reads: CASSLWRGGELPLHF. The CDR3 coding sequence is TGTGCCAGCAGCTTATGGAGGGGGGGCGAACTGCCCCTCCACTTT.

The rearrangement uses TRBV2 and TRBJ1-2; D unresolved. Germline V lookup: CDR1 SNHLY, CDR2 FYNNEI. V shed 2 bases and J shed 0 bases, with 7 bases lying between them. The length of the CDR3 is 14 residues. The CDR3 DNA follows: TGTGCCAGCAGTGAACGGGGAGCTAACTATGGCTACACCTTC. Protein sequence: CASSERGANYGYTF.

This clone was counted a few times. The genes are TRBV28 and TRBJ1-6, with 10 bases fitting TRBD1. Germline assignment: CDR1 MDHEN and CDR2 SYDVKM. The CDR3 sequence is 13 residues long. J gave up 10 bases and V 6 bases, and 3 bases lay outside the gene matches. CDR3: CASSWTGGSPLHF. DNA of the CDR3: TGTGCCAGCAGCTGGACAGGGGGATCACCCCTCCACTTT.

This chain uses TRBV19 with TRBJ1-5; 7 nucleotides match TRBD1. Germline V gene sequence: CDR1 LNHDA, CDR2 SQIVND (reference sequence). CDR3 length: 14 residues. The V segment lost 3 bases and the J segment 1 base; nucleotides outside the gene matches: 0. CDR3 sequence (DNA): TGTGCCAGTAGTATGGACAGGAGCAATCAGCCCCAGCATTTT. The encoded protein is CASSMDRSNQPQHF.